A single sample is the source of the 4 T cell receptor beta chains below, sequenced in a study of T cell responses to AZD1222 COVID-19 vaccine. Here immunoSEQ multiplex PCR was the method, and the copy in TCRdb shows in-frame clones only, minus some. The sample holds 150,000 to 200,000 clones, around 87% seen once. Specimen: peripheral blood, collected on day 0 of MenACWY control vaccination. The receptors originated from an adult in good health.

J is TRBJ2-3 and V is TRBV28; no firm D call. This CDR3 region has 13 residues. V was trimmed by 7 bases and J by 4 bases, leaving 12 bases between them. Germline V gene lookup returns CDR1 MDHEN and CDR2 SYDVKM. CDR3 protein: CASTETLSDTQYF. The CDR3, as DNA: TGTGCCAGCACCGAGACCCTATCAGATACGCAGTATTTT.

This clone turned up a few times. This rearrangement joins TRBV11-2 to TRBJ2-7; TRBD1 agrees at 9 bases. The CDR3 loop spans 15 amino acids. CDR1 and CDR2 (germline): SGHAT, FQNNGV. V dropped 6 bases and J dropped 1; count of bases not matched to a gene: 7. CDR3 nucleotide sequence: TGTGCCAGCAGACCTGGACAGGGGAGGTCCTACGAGCAGTACTTC. Translation: CASRPGQGRSYEQYF.

The chain recombines TRBV4-2 with TRBJ2-1, with D unresolved. V was trimmed by 0 bases and J by 6 bases, leaving 15 bases between them. The CDR3 has 16 residues. The germline CDR1 and CDR2 sequences are LGHNA and YNFKEQ. Written as DNA, the CDR3 is TGTGCCAGCAGCCAAGAGCAGGAGATGATGGTCAATGAGCAGTTCTTC. This codes for CASSQEQEMMVNEQFF.

The rearrangement uses TRBV6-4 and TRBJ2-3; D is unresolved. The CDR3 contains 15 residues. Trimming pared 3 bases from V and 8 bases from J, leaving 18 bases between. Per the germline V gene, CDR1 is MRHNA and CDR2 is SNTAGT. This chain's CDR3 is CASSEGFGQMGTQYF. The CDR3 bases are TGTGCCAGCAGTGAAGGCTTCGGGCAGATGGGTACGCAGTATTTT.